Here is one T cell receptor beta chain with its context. This entry comes from a study of blood T cell repertoires in COVID-19. In the study overall: The United States, Italy and Spain were the sources of the acute and convalescent COVID-19 samples. The cDNA or gDNA used as material had been derived from T cells, B-cell-depleted T cells, or PBMCs.

Germline CDR1 reads LNHDA; CDR2 reads SQIVND (reference sequence). The CDR3 is made up of 15 amino acids. V lost 6 bases, J lost 1 base, and 15 bases lay in between. In the source study's methods: For nucleated cells, counts were estimated from reference gene primer amplification. Libraries were prepared by immunoSEQ multiplex PCR; TCRdb keeps only in-frame clonotypes and omits some of them. Clone size and the V and J calls come from that table; the DNA yielded D and trimming. The sample has about 51,000 clones; 70% to 90% are singletons. The sample comprised peripheral blood. This rearrangement joins TRBV19 to TRBJ1-2; D might be TRBD1 (6 bases). The sequence was obtained from a man aged 50 to 59 with active COVID-19. The CDR3, as DNA: TGTGCCAGTAGAGGGGCCGGGACACATAACTATGGCTACACCTTC. Translation gives CASRGAGTHNYGYTF.